This T cell receptor (beta chain) is from a study of OX40 agonist ivuxolimab in advanced cancers. Germline values: CDR1 SGDLS, CDR2 YYNGEE. This CDR3 comprises 15 residues. Trimming cost V 4 bases and J 10 bases; bases outside gene matches: 9. Autoimmune disease history or systemic immunosuppression barred patients. Clones were sequenced by immunoSEQ multiplex PCR, and TCRdb holds only the in-frame ones, with some missing. The data show tens of thousands of clones, more than 85% seen once. This specimen consisted of CD4+ or CD8+ T cells sorted from blood, obtained in a trial of the OX40 agonist ivuxolimab. The TCR comes from an adult with an advanced solid tumor such as melanoma, head and neck, liver or kidney cancer. The chain couples TRBV9 to TRBJ1-6, with 9 bases lining up with TRBD1. DNA of the CDR3: TGTGCCAGCAGCCCCCGGACAGGGGAGGGCTCACCCCTCCACTTT. Translated, it gives CASSPRTGEGSPLHF.